The source of this TCR beta chain is a study of shared clonotypes between healthy human individuals. Clones were sequenced by immunoSEQ multiplex PCR, and TCRdb holds only the in-frame ones, with some missing. Of about 1.1 million clones in the sample, roughly 77% are singletons; the top ten hold about 0.94%. This CDR3 has 18 residues. Germline CDR1 is LNHNV and CDR2 is YYDKDF (reference sequence). With 0 bases removed from V and 5 bases from J, the gap between germline ends came to 23 bases. Researchers partitioned CD4+ cells into CD45RA+ naive and CD45RA-negative memory subsets. Material: memory CD4+ T cells from PBMCs. Subset in this sample: CD45RA-negative fraction. The chain joins TRBV15 to TRBJ2-7, with D possibly TRBD2 on 6 matching bases. The origin of this receptor is a man between 18 and 29 years old in good health. Some clones in this sample may be carry-over from other donors' samples. The CDR3 bases are TGTGCCACCAGCAGAGATCGGCGCTCTTATTCGGGAGTGAACGAGCAGTACTTC. Its translation is CATSRDRRSYSGVNEQYF.